This TCR beta chain was captured by sequencing in a study of T-cell reconstitution after alpha-beta-depleted transplantation in children. Overall study results and limits: Diversity of TCRbeta at day 60 was high in some patients, arising from surviving recipient T cells and thymic progenitors. At one year after transplant, newly produced T cells mostly accounted for T-cell counts and diversity.

About this clonotype: Antigen specificity is unknown.

Trimming took 4 bases from V and 1 from J, leaving 11 bases between them. In germline, CDR1 is DFQATT, CDR2 SNEGSKA (reference sequence). There are 13 residues in the CDR3. Unique molecular identifiers were incorporated when the TCRbeta library was constructed. TCRdb re-analysed the PCR reads in MiXCR, keeping a single row per CDR3 protein. The table shows about 210,000 distinct CDR3 sequences, with approximately 19% occurring only once. The source is a male patient between 2 and 15 years old who had a stem cell transplant for acute lymphoblastic leukemia, so the T cells may come from the graft donor. The chain employs TRBV20-1 and TRBJ2-7; D is uncertain. The specimen was PBMCs, mostly from graft donor cells, collected 360 days after TCRalphabeta/CD19-depleted stem cell transplant. The CDR3 sequence is CSAKTTLSYEQYF. CDR3 coding DNA: TGCAGTGCTAAAACGACCCTATCCTACGAGCAGTACTTC.